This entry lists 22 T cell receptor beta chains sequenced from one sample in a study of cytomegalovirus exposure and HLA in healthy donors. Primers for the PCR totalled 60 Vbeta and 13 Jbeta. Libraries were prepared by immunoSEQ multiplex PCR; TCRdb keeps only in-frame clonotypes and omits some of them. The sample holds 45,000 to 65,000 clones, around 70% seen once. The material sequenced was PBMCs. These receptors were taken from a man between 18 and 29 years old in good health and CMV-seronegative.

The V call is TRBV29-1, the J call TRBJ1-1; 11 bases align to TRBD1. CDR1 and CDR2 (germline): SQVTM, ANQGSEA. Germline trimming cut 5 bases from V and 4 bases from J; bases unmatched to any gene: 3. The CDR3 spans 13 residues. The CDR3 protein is CSVRTGGPTEAFF. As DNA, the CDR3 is TGCAGCGTTAGGACAGGGGGCCCCACTGAAGCTTTCTTT.

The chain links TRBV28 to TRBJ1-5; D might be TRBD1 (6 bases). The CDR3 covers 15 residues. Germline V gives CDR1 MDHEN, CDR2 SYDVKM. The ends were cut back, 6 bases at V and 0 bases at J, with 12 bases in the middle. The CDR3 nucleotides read TGTGCCAGCAGACCCGGGGACAATAGCAATCAGCCCCAGCATTTT. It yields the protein CASRPGDNSNQPQHF.

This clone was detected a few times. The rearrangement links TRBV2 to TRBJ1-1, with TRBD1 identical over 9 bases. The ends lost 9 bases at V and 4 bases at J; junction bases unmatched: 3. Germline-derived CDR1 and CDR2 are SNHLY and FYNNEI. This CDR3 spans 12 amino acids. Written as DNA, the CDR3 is TGTGCCAGTCACAGGGGGCCCACTGAAGCTTTCTTT. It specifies CASHRGPTEAFF.

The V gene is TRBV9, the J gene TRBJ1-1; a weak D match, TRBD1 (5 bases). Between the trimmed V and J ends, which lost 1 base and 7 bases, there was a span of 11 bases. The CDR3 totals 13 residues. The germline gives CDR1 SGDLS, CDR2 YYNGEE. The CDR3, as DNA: TGTGCCAGCAGCGTACGGGCGCAGGGTGAAGCTTTCTTT. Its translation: CASSVRAQGEAFF.

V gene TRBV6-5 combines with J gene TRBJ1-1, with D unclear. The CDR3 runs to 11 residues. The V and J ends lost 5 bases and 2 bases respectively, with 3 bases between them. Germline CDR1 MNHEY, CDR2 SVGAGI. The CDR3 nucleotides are TGTGCCAGCAGTACTAACACTGAAGCTTTCTTT. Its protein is CASSTNTEAFF.

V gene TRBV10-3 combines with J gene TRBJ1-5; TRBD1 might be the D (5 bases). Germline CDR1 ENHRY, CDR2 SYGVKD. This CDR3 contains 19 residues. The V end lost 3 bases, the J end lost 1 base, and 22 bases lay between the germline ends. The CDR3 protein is CAISDPPGTGVWSNQPQHF. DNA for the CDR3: TGTGCCATCAGTGACCCCCCGGGGACGGGGGTCTGGAGCAATCAGCCCCAGCATTTT.

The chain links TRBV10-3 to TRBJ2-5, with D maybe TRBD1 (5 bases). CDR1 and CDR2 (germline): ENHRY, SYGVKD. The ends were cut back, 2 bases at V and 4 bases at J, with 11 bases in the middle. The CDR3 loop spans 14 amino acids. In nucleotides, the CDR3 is TGTGCCATCAGTGAGCCGGCAGGGTTAGAGACCCAGTACTTC. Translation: CAISEPAGLETQYF.

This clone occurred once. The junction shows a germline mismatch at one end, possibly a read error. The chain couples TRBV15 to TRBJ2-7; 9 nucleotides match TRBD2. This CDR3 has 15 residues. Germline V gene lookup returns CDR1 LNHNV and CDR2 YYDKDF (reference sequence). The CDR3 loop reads CATRREAGGTYEQYF. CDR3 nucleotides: TGTGCCACCAGGAGAGAGGCGGGAGGGACCTACGAGCAGTACTTC.

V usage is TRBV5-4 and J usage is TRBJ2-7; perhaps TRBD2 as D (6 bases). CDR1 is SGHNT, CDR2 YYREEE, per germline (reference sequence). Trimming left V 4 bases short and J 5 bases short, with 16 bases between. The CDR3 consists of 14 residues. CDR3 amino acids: CASSRPGGSDEQYF. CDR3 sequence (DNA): TGTGCCAGCAGCCGCCCCGGGGGTTCAGACGAGCAGTACTTC.

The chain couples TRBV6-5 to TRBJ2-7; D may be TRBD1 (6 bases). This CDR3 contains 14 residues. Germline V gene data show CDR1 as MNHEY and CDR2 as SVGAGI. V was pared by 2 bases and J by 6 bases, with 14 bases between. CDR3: CASSYGVKGGEQYF. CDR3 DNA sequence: TGTGCCAGCAGTTACGGGGTCAAAGGGGGCGAGCAGTACTTC.

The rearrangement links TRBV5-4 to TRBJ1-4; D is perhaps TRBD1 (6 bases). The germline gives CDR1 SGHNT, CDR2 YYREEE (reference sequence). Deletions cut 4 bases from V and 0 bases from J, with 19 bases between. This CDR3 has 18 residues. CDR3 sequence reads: CASSPGHQLDTTNEKLFF. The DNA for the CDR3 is TGTGCCAGCAGCCCGGGACACCAGTTGGATACAACTAATGAAAAACTGTTTTTT. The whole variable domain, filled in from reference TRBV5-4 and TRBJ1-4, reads ETGVTQSPTHLIKTRGQQVTLRCSSQSGHNTVSWYQQALGQGPQFIFQYYREEENGRGNFPPRFSGLQFPNYSSELNVNALELDDSALYLCASSPGHQLDTTNEKLFFGSGTQLSVL.

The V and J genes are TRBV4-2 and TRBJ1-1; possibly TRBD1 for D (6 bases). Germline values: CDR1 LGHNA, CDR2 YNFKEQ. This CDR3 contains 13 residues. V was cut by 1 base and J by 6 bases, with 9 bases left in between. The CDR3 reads CASSQVDRPEAFF. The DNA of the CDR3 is TGTGCCAGCAGCCAAGTCGACAGGCCTGAAGCTTTCTTT.

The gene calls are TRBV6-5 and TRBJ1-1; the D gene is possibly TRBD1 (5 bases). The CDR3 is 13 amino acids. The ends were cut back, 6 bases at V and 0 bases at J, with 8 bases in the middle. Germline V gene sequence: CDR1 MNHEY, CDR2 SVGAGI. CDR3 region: CASRDNLNTEAFF. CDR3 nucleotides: TGTGCCAGCAGGGACAACCTGAACACTGAAGCTTTCTTT.

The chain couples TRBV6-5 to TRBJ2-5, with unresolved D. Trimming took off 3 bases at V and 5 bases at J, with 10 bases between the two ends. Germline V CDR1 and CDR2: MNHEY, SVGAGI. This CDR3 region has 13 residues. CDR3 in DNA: TGTGCCAGCAGTTATACCCCACAGGAGACCCAGTACTTC. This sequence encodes CASSYTPQETQYF.

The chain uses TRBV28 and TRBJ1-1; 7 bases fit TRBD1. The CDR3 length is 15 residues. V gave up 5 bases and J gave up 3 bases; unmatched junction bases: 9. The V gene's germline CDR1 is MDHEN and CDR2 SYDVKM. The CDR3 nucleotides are TGTGCCAGCAGTACCGGGACAGATTCGCACACTGAAGCTTTCTTT. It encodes CASSTGTDSHTEAFF.

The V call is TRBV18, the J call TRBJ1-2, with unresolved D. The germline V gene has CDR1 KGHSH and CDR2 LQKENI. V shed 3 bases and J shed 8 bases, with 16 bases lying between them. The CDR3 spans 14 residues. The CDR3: CASSPRTESWGYTF. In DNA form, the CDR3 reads TGTGCCAGCTCACCTCGGACTGAGTCATGGGGCTACACCTTC.

CDR3 coding DNA: TGTGCCAGCAGACTAGCGGGAGAGGGCTCCTACGAGCAGTACTTC. Amino acids: CASRLAGEGSYEQYF. The chain uses TRBV6-6 and TRBJ2-7; 11 bases are shared with TRBD2. In germline, CDR1 is MNHNY, CDR2 SVGAGI (reference sequence). The CDR3 is 15 residues long. After removal of 6 bases from V and 0 bases from J, the junction contained 4 bases not matched to a gene.

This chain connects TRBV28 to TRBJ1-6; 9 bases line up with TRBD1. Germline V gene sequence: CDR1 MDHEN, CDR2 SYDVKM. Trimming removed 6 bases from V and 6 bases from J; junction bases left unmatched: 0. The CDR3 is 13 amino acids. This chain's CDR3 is CASRTGGNSPLHF. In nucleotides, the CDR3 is TGTGCCAGCAGGACAGGGGGTAATTCACCCCTCCACTTT.

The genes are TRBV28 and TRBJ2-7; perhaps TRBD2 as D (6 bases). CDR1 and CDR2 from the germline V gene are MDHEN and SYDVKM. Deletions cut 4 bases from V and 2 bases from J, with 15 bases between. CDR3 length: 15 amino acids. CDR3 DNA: TGTGCCAGCAGTTCAACCGGGGACTTTACCTACGAGCAGTACTTC. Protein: CASSSTGDFTYEQYF.

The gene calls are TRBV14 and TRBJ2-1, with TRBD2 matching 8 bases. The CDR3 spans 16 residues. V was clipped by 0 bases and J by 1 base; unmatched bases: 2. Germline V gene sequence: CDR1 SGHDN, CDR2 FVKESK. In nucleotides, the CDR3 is TGTGCCAGCAGCCAAGACGGGACTAGTTCCTACAATGAGCAGTTCTTC. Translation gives CASSQDGTSSYNEQFF.

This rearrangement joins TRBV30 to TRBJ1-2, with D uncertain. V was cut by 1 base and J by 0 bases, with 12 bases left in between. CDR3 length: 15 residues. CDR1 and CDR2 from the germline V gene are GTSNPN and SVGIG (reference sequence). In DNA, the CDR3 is TGTGCCTGGAGTGGGTCCTCCCGGGCTAACTATGGCTACACCTTC. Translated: CAWSGSSRANYGYTF.

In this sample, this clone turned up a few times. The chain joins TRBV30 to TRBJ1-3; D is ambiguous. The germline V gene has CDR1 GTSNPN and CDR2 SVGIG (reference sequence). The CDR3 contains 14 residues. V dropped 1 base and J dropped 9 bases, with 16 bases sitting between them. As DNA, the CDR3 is TGTGCCTGGAGTGCCCCCGGACGAGGAGGCACCATATATTTT. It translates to CAWSAPGRGGTIYF.